The TCR beta chain under discussion was sequenced for a study of blood T cell repertoires in COVID-19. Across the whole study: Samples of COVID-19 (acute and convalescent) were obtained from the United States, Italy and Spain. Sources were T cells, B-cell-depleted T cells, or PBMCs; the material itself was cDNA or gDNA.

Sequenced by immunoSEQ multiplex PCR; TCRdb stores in-frame clones only, minus some. The table has 540,000 or so clones, roughly 91% seen once. Patients from Seattle were sampled longitudinally, starting during active infection. Material for sequencing was peripheral blood. The source of this sequence is a woman aged 45 to 65 with COVID-19, enrolled during active disease.

The CDR3 sequence is CASSFTLGQGALYF. For the CDR3, the DNA is TGTGCCAGCAGCTTCACCCTTGGACAGGGGGCCCTGTATTTT. The rearrangement uses TRBV9 and TRBJ2-3; 11 nucleotides line up with TRBD1. Germline V gives CDR1 SGDLS, CDR2 YYNGEE. CDR3 size: 14 residues. V lost 4 bases and J lost 14; bases outside the gene matches: 12.